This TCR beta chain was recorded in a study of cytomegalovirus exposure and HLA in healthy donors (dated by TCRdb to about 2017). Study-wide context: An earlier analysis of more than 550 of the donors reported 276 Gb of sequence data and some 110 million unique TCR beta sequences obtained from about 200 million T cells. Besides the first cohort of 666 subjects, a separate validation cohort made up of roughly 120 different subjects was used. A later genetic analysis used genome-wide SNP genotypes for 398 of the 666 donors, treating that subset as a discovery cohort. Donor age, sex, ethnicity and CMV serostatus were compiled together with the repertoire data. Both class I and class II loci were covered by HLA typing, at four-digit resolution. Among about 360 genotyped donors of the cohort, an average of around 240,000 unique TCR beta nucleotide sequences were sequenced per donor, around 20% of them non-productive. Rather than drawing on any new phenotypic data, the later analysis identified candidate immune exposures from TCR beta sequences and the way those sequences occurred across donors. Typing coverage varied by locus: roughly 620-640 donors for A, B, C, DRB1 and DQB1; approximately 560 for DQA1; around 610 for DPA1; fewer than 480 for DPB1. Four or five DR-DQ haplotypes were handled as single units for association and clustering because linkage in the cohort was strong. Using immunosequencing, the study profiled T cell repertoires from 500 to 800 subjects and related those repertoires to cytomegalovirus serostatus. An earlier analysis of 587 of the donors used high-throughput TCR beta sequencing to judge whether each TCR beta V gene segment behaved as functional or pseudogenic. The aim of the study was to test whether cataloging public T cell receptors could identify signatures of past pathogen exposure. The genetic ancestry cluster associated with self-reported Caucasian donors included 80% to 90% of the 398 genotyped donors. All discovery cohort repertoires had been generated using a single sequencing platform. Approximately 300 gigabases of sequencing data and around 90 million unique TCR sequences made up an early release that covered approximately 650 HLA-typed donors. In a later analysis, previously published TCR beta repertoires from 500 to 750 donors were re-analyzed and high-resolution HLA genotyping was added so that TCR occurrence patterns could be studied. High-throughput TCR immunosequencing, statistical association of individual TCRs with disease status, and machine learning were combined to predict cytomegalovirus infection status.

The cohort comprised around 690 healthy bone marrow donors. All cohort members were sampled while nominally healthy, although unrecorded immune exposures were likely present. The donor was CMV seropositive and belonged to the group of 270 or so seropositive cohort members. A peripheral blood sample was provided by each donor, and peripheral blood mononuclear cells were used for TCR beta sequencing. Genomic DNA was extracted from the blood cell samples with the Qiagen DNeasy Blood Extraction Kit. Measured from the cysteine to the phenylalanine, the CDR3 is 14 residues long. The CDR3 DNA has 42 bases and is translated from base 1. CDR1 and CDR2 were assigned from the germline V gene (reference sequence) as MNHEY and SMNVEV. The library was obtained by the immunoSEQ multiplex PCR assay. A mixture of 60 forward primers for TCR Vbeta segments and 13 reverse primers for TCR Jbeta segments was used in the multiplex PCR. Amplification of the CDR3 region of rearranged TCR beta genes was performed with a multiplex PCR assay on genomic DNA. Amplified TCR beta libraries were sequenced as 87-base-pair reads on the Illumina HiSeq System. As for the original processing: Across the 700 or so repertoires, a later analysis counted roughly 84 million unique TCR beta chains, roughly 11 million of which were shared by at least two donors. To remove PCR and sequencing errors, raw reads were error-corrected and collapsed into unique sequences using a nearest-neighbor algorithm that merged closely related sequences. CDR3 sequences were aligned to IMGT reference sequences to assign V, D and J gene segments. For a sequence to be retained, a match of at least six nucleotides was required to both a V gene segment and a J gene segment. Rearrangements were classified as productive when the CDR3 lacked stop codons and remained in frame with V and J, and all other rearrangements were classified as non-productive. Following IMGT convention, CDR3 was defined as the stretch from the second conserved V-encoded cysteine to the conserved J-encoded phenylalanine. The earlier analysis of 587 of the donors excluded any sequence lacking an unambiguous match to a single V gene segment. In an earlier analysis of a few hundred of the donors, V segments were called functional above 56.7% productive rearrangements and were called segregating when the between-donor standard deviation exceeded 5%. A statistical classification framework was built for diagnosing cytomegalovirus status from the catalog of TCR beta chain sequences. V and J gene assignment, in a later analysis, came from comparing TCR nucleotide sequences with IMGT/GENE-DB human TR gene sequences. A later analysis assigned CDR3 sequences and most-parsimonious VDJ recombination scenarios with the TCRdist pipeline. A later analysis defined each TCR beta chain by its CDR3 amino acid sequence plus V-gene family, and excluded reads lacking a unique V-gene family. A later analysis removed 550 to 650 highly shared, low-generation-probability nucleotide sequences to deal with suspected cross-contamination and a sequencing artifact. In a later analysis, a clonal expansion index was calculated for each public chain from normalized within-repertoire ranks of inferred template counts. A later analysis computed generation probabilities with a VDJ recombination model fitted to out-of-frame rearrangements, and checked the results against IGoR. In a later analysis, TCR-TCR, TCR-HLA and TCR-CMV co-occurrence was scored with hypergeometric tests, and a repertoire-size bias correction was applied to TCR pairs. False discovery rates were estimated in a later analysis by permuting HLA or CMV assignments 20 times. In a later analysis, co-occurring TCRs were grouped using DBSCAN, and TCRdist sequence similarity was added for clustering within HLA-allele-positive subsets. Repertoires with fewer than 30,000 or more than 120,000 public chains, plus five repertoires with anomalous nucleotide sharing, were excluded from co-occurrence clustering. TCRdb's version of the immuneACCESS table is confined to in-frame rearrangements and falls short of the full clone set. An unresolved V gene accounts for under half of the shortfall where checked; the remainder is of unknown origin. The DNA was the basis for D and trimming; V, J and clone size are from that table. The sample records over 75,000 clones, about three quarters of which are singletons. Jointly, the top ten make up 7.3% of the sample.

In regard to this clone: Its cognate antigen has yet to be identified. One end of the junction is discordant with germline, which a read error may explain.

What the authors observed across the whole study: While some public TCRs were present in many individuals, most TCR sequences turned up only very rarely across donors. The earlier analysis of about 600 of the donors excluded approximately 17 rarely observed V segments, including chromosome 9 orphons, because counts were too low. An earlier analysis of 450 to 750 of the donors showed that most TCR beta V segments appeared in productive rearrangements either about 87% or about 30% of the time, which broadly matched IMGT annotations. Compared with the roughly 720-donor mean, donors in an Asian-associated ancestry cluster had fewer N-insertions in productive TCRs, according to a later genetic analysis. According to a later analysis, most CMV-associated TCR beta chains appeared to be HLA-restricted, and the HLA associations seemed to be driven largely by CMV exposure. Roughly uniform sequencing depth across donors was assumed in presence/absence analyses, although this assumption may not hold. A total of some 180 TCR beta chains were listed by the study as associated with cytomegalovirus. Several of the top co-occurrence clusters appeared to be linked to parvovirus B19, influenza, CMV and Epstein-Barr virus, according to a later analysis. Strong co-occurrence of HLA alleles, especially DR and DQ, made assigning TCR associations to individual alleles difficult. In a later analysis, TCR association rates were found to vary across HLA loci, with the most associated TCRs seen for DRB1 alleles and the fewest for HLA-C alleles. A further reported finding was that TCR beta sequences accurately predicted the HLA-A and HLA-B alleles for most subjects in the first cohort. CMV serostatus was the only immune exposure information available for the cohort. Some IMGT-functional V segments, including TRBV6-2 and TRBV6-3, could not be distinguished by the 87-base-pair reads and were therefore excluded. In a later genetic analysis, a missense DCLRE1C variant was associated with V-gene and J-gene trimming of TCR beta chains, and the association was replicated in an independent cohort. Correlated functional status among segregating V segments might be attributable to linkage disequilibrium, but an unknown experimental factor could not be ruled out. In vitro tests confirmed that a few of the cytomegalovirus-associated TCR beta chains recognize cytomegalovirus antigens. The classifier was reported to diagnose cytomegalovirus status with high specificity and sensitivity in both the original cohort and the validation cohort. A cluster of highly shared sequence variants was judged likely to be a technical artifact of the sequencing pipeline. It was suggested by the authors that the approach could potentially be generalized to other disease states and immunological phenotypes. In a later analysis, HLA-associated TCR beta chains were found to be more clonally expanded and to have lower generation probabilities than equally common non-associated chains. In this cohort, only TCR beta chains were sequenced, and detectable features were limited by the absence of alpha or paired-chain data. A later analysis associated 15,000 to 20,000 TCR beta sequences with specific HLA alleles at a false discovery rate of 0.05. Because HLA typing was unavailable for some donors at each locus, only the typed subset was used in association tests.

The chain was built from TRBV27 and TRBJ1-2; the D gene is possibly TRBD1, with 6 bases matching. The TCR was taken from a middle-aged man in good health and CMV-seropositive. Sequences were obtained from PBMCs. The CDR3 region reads CASRAGETNYGYPF. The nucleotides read TGTGCCAGCAGGGCAGGGGAAACTAACTATGGCTACCCCTTC.